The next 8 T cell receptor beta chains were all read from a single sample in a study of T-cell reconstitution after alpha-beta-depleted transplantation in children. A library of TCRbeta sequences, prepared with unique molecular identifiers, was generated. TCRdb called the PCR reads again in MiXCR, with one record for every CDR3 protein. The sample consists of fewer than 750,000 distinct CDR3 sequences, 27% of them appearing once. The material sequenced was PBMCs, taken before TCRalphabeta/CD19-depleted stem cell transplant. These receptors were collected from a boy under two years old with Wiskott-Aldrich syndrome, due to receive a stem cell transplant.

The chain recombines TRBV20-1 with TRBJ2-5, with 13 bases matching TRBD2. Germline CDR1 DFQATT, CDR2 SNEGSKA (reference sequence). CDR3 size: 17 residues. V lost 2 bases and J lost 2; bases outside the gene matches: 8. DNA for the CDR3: TGCAGTGCTAGATCAAAAACTAGCGGGAGGGTTCAAGAGACCCAGTACTTC. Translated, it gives CSARSKTSGRVQETQYF.

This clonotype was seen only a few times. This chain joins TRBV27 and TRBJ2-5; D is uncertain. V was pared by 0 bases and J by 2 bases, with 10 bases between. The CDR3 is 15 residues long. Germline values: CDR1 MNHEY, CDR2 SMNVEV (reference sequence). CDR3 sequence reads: CASSLSGSNQETQYF. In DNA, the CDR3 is TGTGCCAGCAGTTTATCGGGGTCAAATCAAGAGACCCAGTACTTC.

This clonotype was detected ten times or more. The CDR3 protein is CASSFQAENTGELFF. In DNA form, the CDR3 reads TGTGCCAGCAGTTTTCAGGCAGAGAACACCGGGGAGCTGTTTTTT. The chain carries TRBV28 and TRBJ2-2; D remains ambiguous. Germline lookup yields CDR1 MDHEN and CDR2 SYDVKM. This CDR3 comprises 15 residues. V was clipped by 3 bases and J by 1 base, with 9 bases between them. Complete variable domain (other parts from reference TRBV28 and TRBJ2-2): DVKVTQSSRYLVKRTGEKVFLECVQDMDHENMFWYRQDPGLGLRLIYFSYDVKMKEKGDIPEGYSVSREKKERFSLILESASTNQTSMYLCASSFQAENTGELFFGEGSRLTVL.

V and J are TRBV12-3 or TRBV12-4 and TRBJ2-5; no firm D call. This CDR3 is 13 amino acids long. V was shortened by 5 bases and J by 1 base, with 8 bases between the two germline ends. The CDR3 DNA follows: TGTGCCAGCAGTACACCGGGCCAAGAGACCCAGTACTTC. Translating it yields CASSTPGQETQYF.

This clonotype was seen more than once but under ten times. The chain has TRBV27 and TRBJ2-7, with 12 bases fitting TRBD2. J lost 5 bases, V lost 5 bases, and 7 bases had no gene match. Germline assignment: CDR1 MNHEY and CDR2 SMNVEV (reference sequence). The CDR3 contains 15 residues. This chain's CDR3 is CASSQTSGSTDEQYF. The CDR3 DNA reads TGTGCCAGCAGTCAGACTAGCGGGAGTACGGACGAGCAGTACTTC.

Written as DNA, the CDR3 is TGTGCCAGCAGTTTAGGGGGGGGGGAATATGGCTACACCTTC. Translated: CASSLGGGEYGYTF. V and J are TRBV12-3 or TRBV12-4 and TRBJ1-2; tentative D call: TRBD1 (5 bases). V was clipped by 1 base and J by 5 bases, with 11 bases between them. CDR3 length: 14 amino acids.

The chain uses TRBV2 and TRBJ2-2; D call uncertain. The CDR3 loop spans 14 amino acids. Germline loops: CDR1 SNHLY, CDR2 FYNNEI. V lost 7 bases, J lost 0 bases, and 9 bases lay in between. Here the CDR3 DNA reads TGTGCCAGCATGGGGTTGGCGAACACCGGGGAGCTGTTTTTT. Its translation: CASMGLANTGELFF.

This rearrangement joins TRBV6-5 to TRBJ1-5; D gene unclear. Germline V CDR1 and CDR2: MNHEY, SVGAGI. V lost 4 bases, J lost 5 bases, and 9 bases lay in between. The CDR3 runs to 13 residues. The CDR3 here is CASSSWVDQPQHF. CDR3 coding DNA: TGTGCCAGCAGTTCTTGGGTGGATCAGCCCCAGCATTTT.